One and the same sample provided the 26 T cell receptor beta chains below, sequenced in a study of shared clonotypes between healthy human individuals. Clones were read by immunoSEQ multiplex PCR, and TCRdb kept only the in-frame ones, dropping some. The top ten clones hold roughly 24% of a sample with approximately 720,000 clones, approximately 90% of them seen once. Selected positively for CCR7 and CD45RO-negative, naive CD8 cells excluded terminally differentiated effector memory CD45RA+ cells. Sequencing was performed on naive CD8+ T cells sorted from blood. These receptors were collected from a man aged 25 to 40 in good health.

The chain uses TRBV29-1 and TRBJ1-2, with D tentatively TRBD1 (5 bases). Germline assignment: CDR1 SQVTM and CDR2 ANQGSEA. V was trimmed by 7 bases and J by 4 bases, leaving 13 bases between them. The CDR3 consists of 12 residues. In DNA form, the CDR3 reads TGCAGCGGACTCGACGGGACCTATGGCTACACCTTC. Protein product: CSGLDGTYGYTF.

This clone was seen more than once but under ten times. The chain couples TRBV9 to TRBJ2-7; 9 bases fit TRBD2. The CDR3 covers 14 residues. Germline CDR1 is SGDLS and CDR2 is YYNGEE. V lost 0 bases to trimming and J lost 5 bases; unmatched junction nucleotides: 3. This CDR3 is CASSVGSGSDEQYF. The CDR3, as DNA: TGTGCCAGCAGCGTAGGTAGCGGGAGCGACGAGCAGTACTTC.

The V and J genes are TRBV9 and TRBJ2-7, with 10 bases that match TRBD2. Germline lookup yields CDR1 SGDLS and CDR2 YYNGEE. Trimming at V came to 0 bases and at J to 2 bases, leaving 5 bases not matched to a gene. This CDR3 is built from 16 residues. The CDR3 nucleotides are TGTGCCAGCAGCGTAGGTGTAGCGGGAGGTACCTACGAGCAGTACTTC. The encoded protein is CASSVGVAGGTYEQYF.

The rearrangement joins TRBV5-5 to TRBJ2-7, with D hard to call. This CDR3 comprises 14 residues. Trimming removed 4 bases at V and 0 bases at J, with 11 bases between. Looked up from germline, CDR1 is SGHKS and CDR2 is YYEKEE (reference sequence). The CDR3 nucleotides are TGTGCCAGCAGCGTTTTGGGCGGCTCCTACGAGCAGTACTTC. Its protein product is CASSVLGGSYEQYF.

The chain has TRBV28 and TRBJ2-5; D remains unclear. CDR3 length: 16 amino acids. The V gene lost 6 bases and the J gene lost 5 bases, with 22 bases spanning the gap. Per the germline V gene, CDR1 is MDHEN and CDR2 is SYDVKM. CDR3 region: CASSRLPRDPEETQYF. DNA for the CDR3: TGTGCCAGCAGCCGCCTGCCGAGAGATCCCGAGGAGACCCAGTACTTC.

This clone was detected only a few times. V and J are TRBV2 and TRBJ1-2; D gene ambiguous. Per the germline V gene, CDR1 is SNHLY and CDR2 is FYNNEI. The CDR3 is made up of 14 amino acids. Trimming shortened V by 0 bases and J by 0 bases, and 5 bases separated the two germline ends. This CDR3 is CASSEAVANYGYTF. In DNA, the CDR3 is TGTGCCAGCAGTGAAGCAGTGGCTAACTATGGCTACACCTTC.

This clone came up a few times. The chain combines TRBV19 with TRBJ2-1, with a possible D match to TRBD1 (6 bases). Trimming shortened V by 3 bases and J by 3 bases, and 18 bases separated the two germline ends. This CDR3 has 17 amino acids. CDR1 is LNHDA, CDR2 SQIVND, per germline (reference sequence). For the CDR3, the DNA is TGTGCCAGTAGTATTGGGGGCGGGCTAAATATCTACAATGAGCAGTTCTTC. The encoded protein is CASSIGGGLNIYNEQFF. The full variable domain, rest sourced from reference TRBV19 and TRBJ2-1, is DGGITQSPKYLFRKEGQNVTLSCEQNLNHDAMYWYRQDPGQGLRLIYYSQIVNDFQKGDIAEGYSVSREKKESFPLTVTSAQKNPTAFYLCASSIGGGLNIYNEQFFGPGTRLTVL.

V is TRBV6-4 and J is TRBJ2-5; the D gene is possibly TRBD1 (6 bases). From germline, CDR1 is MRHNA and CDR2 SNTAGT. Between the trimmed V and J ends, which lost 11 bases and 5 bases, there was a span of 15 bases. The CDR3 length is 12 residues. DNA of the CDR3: TGTGCCGCATGGACAGTCCACGAGACCCAGTACTTC. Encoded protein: CAAWTVHETQYF.

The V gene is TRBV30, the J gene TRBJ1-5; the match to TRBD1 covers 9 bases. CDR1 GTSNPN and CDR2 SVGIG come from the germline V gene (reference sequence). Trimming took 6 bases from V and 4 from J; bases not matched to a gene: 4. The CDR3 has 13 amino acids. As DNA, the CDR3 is TGTGCCTGTGCGGGACAGGGAAATCAGCCCCAGCATTTT. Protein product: CACAGQGNQPQHF. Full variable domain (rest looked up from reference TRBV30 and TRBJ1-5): SQTIHQWPATLVQPVGSPLSLECTVEGTSNPNLYWYRQAAGRGLQLLFYSVGIGQISSEVPQNLSASRPQDRQFILSSKKLLLSDSGFYLCACAGQGNQPQHFGDGTRLSIL.

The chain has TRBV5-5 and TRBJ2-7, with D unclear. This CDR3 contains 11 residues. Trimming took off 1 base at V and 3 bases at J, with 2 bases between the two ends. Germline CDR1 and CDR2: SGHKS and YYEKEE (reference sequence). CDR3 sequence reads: CASSLIYEQYF. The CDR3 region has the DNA TGTGCCAGCAGCTTGATCTACGAGCAGTACTTC.

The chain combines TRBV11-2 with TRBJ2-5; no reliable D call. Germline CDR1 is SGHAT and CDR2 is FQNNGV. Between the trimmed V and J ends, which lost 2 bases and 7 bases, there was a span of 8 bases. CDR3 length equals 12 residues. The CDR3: CASSLSWVTQYF. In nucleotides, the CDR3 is TGTGCCAGCAGCTTATCATGGGTGACCCAGTACTTC.

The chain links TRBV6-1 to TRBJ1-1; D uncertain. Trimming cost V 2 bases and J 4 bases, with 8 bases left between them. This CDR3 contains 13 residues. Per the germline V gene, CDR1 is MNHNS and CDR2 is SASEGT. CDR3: CASSEPGITEAFF. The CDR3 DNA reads TGTGCCAGCAGTGAACCGGGGATCACTGAAGCTTTCTTT.

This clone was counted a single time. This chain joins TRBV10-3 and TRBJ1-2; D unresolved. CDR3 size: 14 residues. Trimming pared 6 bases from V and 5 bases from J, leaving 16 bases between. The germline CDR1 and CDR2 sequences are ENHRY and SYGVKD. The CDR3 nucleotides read TGTGCCATCAGGAACGACACGACACTTTATGGCTACACCTTC. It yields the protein CAIRNDTTLYGYTF.

Here the CDR3 DNA reads TGTGCCAGCAGTTTCAAACTAAACCAAGAGACCCAGTACTTC. Translated: CASSFKLNQETQYF. The V call is TRBV28, the J call TRBJ2-5; D gene unclear. Trimming pared 3 bases from V and 0 bases from J, leaving 8 bases between. From germline, CDR1 is MDHEN and CDR2 SYDVKM. The CDR3 spans 14 residues.

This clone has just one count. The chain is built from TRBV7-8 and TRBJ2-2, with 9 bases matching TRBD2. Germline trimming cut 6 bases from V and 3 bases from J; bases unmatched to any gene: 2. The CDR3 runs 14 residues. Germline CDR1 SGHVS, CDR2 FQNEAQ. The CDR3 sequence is CASSTSGYTGELFF. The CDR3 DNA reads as TGTGCCAGCAGTACTAGCGGGTACACCGGGGAGCTGTTTTTT.

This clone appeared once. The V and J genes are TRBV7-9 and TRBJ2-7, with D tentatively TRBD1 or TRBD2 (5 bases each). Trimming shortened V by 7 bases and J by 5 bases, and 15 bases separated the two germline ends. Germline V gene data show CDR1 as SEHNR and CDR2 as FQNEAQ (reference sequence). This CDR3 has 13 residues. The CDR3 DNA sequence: TGTGCCAGCACCTCGGGGACCTTGAACGAGCAGTACTTC. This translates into CASTSGTLNEQYF.

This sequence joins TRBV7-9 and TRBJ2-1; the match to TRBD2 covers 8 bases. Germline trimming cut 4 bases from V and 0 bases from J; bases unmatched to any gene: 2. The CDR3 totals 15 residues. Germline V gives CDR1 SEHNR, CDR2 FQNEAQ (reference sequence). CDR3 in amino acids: CASSSREVSYNEQFF. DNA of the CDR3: TGTGCCAGCAGCTCGCGGGAGGTCTCCTACAATGAGCAGTTCTTC.

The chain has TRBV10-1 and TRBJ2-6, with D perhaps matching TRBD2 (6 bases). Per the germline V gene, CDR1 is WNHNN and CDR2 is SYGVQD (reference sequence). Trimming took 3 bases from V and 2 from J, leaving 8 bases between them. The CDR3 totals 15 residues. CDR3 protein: CASSEGRTGANVLTF. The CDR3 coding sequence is TGCGCCAGCAGTGAAGGGAGGACTGGGGCCAACGTCCTGACTTTC.

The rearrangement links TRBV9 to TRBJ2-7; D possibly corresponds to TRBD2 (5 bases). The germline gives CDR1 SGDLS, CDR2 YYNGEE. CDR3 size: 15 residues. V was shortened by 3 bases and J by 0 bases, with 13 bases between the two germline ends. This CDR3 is CASSASLGSSYEQYF. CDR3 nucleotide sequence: TGTGCCAGCAGCGCCAGTCTAGGGAGCTCCTACGAGCAGTACTTC.

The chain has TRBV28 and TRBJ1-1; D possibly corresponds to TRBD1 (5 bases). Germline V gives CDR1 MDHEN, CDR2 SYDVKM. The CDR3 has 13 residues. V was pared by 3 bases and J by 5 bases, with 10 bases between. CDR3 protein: CASSFGTLTEAFF. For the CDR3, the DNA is TGTGCCAGCAGTTTTGGGACTTTGACTGAAGCTTTCTTT.

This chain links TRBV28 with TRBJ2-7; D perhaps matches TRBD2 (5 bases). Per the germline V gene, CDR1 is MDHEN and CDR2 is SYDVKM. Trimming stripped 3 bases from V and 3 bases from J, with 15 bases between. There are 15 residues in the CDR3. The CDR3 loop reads CASSLSPRGYYEQYF. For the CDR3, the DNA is TGTGCCAGCAGTTTGTCCCCCCGGGGATACTACGAGCAGTACTTC. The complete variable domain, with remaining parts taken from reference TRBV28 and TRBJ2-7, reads DVKVTQSSRYLVKRTGEKVFLECVQDMDHENMFWYRQDPGLGLRLIYFSYDVKMKEKGDIPEGYSVSREKKERFSLILESASTNQTSMYLCASSLSPRGYYEQYFGPGTRLTVT.

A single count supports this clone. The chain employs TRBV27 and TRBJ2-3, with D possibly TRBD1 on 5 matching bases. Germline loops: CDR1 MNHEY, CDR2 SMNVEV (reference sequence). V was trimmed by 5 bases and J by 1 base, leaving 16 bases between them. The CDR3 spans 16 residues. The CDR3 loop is CASSTGRRARTDTQYF. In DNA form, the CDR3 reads TGTGCCAGCAGTACAGGACGTAGAGCTCGCACAGATACGCAGTATTTT.

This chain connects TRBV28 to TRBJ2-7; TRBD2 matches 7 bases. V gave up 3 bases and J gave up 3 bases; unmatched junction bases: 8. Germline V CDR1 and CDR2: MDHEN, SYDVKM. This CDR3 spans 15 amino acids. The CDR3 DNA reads TGTGCCAGCAGTTTTGCGGGAGATTTCTTCTACGAGCAGTACTTC. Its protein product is CASSFAGDFFYEQYF.

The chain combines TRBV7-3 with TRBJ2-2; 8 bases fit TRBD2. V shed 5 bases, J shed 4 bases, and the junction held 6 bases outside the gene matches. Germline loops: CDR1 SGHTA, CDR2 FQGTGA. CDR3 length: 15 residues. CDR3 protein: CASSPRTSSTGELFF. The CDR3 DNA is TGTGCCAGCAGCCCGCGGACTAGCAGCACCGGGGAGCTGTTTTTT. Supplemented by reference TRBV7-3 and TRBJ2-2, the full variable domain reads GAGVSQTPSNKVTEKGKYVELRCDPISGHTALYWYRQSLGQGPEFLIYFQGTGAADDSGLPNDRFFAVRPEGSVSTLKIQRTERGDSAVYLCASSPRTSSTGELFFGEGSRLTVL.

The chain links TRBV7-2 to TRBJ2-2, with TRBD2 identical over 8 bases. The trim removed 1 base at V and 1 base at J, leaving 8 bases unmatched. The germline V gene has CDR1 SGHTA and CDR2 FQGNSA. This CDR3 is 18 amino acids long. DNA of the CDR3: TGTGCCAGCAGCTTAGATCCGGGAGGGCCTTGGAACACCGGGGAGCTGTTTTTT. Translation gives CASSLDPGGPWNTGELFF.

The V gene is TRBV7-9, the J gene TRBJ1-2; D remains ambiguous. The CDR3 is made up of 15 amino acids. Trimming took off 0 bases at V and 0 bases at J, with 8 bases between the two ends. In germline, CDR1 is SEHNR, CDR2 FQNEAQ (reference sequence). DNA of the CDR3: TGTGCCAGCAGCTTAGCGGTCCTGGCTAACTATGGCTACACCTTC. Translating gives CASSLAVLANYGYTF.